This TCR beta chain came from a study of blood T cell repertoires in COVID-19. Grouping used clinical history reported by participants in a survey and questionnaire. The table came from immunoSEQ multiplex PCR; TCRdb's copy has only in-frame clones and leaves some out. The sample has 130,000 to 150,000 clones, 70% to 90% seen once. The CDR3 totals 13 residues. The ends were cut back, 4 bases at V and 11 bases at J, with 17 bases in the middle. Germline CDR1 and CDR2: MDHEN and SYDVKM. The specimen was PBMCs or T cells enriched from blood (not recorded which). The gene calls are TRBV28 and TRBJ1-1, with a weak D call TRBD1 (5 bases). This receptor was identified in a woman aged 25 to 39 with acute COVID-19. The CDR3 DNA follows: TGTGCCAGCAGTTCGCTACAGGATCTTTTGGCTTTCTTT. Its protein product is CASSSLQDLLAFF.